This T cell receptor (beta chain) was recovered during a study of blood T cell repertoires in COVID-19. Per germline, CDR1 KGHSH and CDR2 LQKENI. With 2 bases clipped from V and 2 bases from J, the junction kept 5 bases outside the gene matches. This CDR3 has 15 residues. Only in-frame clones appear in the TCRdb table, and some are missing; sequencing was by immunoSEQ multiplex PCR. The data show about 340,000 clones, 65% to 90% seen once. Participants came from some 26 US areas, aged about 18 to 89 years. Only one count was recorded for this clone. The chain employs TRBV18 and TRBJ2-5, with 7 nucleotides matching TRBD2. This clonotype was sampled from a woman aged 40 to 50 with acute COVID-19. Sequences were obtained from PBMCs or T cells enriched from blood (not recorded which). CDR3 in DNA: TGTGCCAGCTCACCATGGGCGGGGGTACAAGAGACCCAGTACTTC. Translated, it gives CASSPWAGVQETQYF.